This T cell receptor beta chain was recovered during a study of CD8 T cells in ankylosing spondylitis. To note about this clonotype: The antigen remains unidentified. The junction differs from germline at one of its ends, possibly a read error.

Findings and caveats of the study: Disease-linked clones reportedly showed significant enrichment in matched ankylosing spondylitis synovial fluid. Before this, some motif variants had been reported in reactive arthritis synovial fluid and blood.

Each CDR3 protein is one row after TCRdb ran MiXCR on the 5' RACE reads. This sample has about 260,000 distinct CDR3 sequences; 20% to 30% occur once, and the top ten carry 0.5% to 0.75%. Germline loops: CDR1 DFQATT, CDR2 SNEGSKA (reference sequence). The CDR3 sequence is 15 residues long. Material for sequencing was blood, either unsorted or a sorted T cell fraction (not recorded which). This sequence was found in a male donor with ankylosing spondylitis or in good health (not recorded which). The rearrangement uses TRBV20-1 and TRBJ2-1, with D possibly being TRBD2 (7 bases). Written as DNA, the CDR3 is TGCAGTGCTAGAGTAGGGGGGGGGCCTTACAATGATCAGTTCTTC. This sequence encodes CSARVGGGPYNDQFF.